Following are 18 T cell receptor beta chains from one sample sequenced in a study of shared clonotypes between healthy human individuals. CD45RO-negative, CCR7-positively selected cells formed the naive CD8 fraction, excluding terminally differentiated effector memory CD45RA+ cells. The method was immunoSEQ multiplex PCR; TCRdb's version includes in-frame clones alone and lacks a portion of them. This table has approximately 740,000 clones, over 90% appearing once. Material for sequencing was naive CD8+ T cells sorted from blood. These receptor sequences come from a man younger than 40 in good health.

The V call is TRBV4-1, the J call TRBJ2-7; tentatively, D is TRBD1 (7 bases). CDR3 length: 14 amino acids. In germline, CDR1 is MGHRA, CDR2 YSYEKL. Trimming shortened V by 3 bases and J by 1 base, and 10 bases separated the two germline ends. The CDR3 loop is CASSQQGGSYEQYF. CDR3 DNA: TGCGCCAGCAGCCAGCAGGGGGGATCCTACGAGCAGTACTTC.

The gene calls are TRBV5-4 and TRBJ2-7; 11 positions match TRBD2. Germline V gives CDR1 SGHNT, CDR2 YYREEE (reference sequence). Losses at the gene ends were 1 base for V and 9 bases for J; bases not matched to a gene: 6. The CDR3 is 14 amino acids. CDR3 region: CASSLTSGSLGQYF. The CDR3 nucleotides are TGTGCCAGCAGCTTGACTAGCGGGAGTTTGGGGCAGTACTTC.

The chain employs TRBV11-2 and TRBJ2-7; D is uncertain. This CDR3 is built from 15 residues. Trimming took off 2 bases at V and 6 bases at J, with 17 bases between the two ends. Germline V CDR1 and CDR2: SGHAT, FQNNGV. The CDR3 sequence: CASSLFEPNPFEQYF. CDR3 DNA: TGTGCCAGCAGCTTATTCGAACCCAACCCTTTCGAGCAGTACTTC.

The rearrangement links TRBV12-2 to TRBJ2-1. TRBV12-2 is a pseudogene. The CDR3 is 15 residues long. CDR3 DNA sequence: TGTGCAAGTCGCTTAGCGGACCCGATCCAGAATGAGCAGTTCTTC. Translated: CASRLADPIQNEQFF.

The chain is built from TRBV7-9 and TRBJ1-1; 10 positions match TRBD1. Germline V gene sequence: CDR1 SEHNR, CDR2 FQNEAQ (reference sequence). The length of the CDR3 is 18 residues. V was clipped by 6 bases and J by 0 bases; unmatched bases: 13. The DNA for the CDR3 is TGTGCCAGCAGAATAATCCCGGGACAGGGGATAATGAACACTGAAGCTTTCTTT. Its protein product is CASRIIPGQGIMNTEAFF.

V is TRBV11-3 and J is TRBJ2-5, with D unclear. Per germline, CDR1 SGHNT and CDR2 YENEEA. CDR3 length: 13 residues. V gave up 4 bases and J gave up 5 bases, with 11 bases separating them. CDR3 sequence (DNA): TGTGCCAGCAGCTCGTTCTTAGGGGAGACCCAGTACTTC. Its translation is CASSSFLGETQYF. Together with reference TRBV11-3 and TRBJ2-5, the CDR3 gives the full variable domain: EAGVVQSPRYKIIEKKQPVAFWCNPISGHNTLYWYLQNLGQGPELLIRYENEEAVDDSQLPKDRFSAERLKGVDSTLKIQPAELGDSAVYLCASSSFLGETQYFGPGTRLLVL.

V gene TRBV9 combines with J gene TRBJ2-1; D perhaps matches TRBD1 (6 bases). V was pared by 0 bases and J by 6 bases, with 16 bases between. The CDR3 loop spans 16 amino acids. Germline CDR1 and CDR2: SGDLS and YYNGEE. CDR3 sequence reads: CASSVGRTVPRNEQFF. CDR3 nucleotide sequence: TGTGCCAGCAGCGTAGGACGGACAGTACCCCGCAATGAGCAGTTCTTC.

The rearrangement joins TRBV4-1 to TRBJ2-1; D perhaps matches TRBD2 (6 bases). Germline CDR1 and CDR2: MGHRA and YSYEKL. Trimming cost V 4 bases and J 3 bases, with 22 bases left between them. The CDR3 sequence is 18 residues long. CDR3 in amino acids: CASSPFPRGEVDYNEQFF. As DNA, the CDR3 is TGCGCCAGCAGCCCCTTTCCTAGAGGGGAGGTTGACTACAATGAGCAGTTCTTC.

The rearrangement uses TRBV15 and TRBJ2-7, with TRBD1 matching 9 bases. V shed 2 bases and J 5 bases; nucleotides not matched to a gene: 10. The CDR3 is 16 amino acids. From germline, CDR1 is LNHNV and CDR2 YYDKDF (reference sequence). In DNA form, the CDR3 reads TGTGCCACCAGCAGACCAATCGGGACAGGGAGCGACGAGCAGTACTTC. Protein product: CATSRPIGTGSDEQYF. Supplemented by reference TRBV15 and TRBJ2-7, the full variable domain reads DAMVIQNPRYQVTQFGKPVTLSCSQTLNHNVMYWYQQKSSQAPKLLFHYYDKDFNNEADTPDNFQSRRPNTSFCFLDIRSPGLGDTAMYLCATSRPIGTGSDEQYFGPGTRLTVT.

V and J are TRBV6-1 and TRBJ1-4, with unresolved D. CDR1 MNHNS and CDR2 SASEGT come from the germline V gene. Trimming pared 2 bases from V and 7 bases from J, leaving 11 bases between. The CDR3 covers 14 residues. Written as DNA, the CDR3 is TGTGCCAGCAGTGAAAAAGGGTTCGGTGAAAAACTGTTTTTT. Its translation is CASSEKGFGEKLFF.

The CDR3: CASSPGLAGEAEQFF. The DNA for the CDR3 is TGTGCCAGCAGCCCCGGACTAGCGGGAGAAGCTGAGCAGTTCTTC. V usage is TRBV14 and J usage is TRBJ2-1, with 13 bases aligning to TRBD2. Germline CDR1 is SGHDN and CDR2 is FVKESK. V shed 4 bases, J shed 9 bases, and the junction held 6 bases outside the gene matches. The CDR3 is 15 residues long.

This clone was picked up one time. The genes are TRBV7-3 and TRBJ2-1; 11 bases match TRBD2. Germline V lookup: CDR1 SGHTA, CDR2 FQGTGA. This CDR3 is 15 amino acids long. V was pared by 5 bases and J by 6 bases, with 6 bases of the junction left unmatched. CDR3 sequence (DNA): TGTGCCAGCAGCCAACTAGCGGGAGCTTTCAATGAGCAGTTCTTC. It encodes CASSQLAGAFNEQFF.

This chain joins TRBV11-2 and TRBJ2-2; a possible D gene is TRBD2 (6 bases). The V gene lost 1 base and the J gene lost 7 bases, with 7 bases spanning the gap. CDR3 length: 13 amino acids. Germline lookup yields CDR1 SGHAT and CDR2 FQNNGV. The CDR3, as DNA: TGTGCCAGCAGCTTAGGGGGAGGCGGGGAGCTGTTTTTT. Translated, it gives CASSLGGGGELFF.

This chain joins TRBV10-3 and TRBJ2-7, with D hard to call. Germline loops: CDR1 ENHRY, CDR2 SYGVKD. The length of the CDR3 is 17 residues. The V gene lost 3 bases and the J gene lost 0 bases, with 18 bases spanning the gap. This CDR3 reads CAISDGVVRRSSYEQYF. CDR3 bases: TGTGCCATCAGTGATGGTGTGGTCAGACGGAGCTCCTACGAGCAGTACTTC.

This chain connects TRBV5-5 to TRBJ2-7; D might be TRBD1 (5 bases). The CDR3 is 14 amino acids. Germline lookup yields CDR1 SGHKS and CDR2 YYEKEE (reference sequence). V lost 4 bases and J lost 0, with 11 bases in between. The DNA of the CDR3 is TGTGCCAGCAGCCACGATGACAGCTCCTACGAGCAGTACTTC. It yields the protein CASSHDDSSYEQYF.

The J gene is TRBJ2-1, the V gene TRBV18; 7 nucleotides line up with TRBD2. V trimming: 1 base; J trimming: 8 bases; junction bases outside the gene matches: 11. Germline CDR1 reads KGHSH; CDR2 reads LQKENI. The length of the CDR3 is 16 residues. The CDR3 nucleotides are TGTGCCAGCTCACCACAACGGGAGGTTAATTGGGATGAGCAGTTCTTC. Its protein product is CASSPQREVNWDEQFF.

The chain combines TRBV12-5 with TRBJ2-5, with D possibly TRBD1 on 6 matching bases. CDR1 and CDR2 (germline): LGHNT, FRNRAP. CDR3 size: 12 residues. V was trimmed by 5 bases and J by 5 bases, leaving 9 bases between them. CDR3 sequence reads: CASGTGLETQYF. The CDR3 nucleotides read TGTGCTAGTGGTACAGGGTTGGAGACCCAGTACTTC.

CDR3 in amino acids: CAWTSGFGSYEQYF. CDR3 DNA sequence: TGTGCCTGGACGTCAGGGTTTGGGTCCTACGAGCAGTACTTC. This chain joins TRBV30 and TRBJ2-7; D possibly corresponds to TRBD1 (5 bases). Germline lookup yields CDR1 GTSNPN and CDR2 SVGIG (reference sequence). This CDR3 region has 14 residues. V lost 4 bases to trimming and J lost 1 base, with 14 bases between them.